Shown below are 5 T cell receptor beta chains from a single sample sequenced in a study of low-dose radiotherapy and immunotherapy resistance in tumors. Alpha- and beta-chain coverage of first-strand cDNA came from TRAV- and TRBV-specific primers. TCR amplification used roughly 21 PCR cycles, a constant-region primer and a V-primer adapter. TCRdb ran MiXCR on the reads and lists one entry per CDR3 protein. The sample has tens of thousands of distinct CDR3 sequences; roughly 19% are singletons. Time point noted: before trial treatment. The sequencing here drew on PBMCs, taken before treatment. These receptors originate from a male donor with prostate cancer.

In its sample, this clonotype was seen many times. CDR3 sequence reads: CASSYEGSGTQYF. The CDR3 nucleotides read TGTGCCAGCAGTTACGAAGGGTCGGGTACGCAGTATTTT. This rearrangement joins TRBV6-6 to TRBJ2-3, with unresolved D. The V end was cut by 2 bases, the J end by 8 bases, with 11 bases between. This CDR3 is 13 amino acids long. Looked up from germline, CDR1 is MNHNY and CDR2 is SVGAGI (reference sequence).

At least ten counts were recorded for this clonotype. V is TRBV6-2 or TRBV6-3 and J is TRBJ2-2; a weak D match, TRBD1 (5 bases). V lost 5 bases to trimming and J lost 3 bases, with 13 bases between them. The germline gives CDR1 MNHEY, CDR2 SVGEGT. CDR3 length: 15 residues. The CDR3 sequence is CASSESQGYTGELFF. The CDR3 coding sequence is TGTGCCAGCAGTGAAAGTCAGGGTTACACCGGGGAGCTGTTTTTT.

This clonotype was recorded at least ten times. The rearrangement links TRBV11-2 to TRBJ2-5; D is possibly TRBD1 (6 bases). Trimming cost V 7 bases and J 7 bases, with 16 bases left between them. This CDR3 has 13 amino acids. The germline V gene encodes CDR1 SGHAT and CDR2 FQNNGV. CDR3 nucleotide sequence: TGTGCCAGCATTCTCTCAGGGGCGGGGACCCAGTACTTC. Translation gives CASILSGAGTQYF.

The table lists this clonotype with a few counts. The rearrangement joins TRBV15 to TRBJ2-7, with D possibly matching TRBD1 (6 bases). The CDR3 has 17 amino acids. Between the trimmed V and J ends, which lost 3 bases and 4 bases, there was a span of 22 bases. Germline lookup yields CDR1 LNHNV and CDR2 YYDKDF (reference sequence). CDR3 region: CATSSLDSMLGTYEQYF. In DNA, the CDR3 is TGTGCCACCAGCAGCCTTGACTCCATGCTGGGGACATACGAGCAGTACTTC.

With regard to this clonotype: A far larger clone is just one base off, so this is likely a read error. The chain combines TRBV5-1 with TRBJ2-7; 10 positions agree with TRBD1. J lost 7 bases, V lost 4 bases, and 11 bases had no gene match. This CDR3 contains 15 residues. CDR1 is SGHRS, CDR2 YFSETQ, per germline. CDR3 in DNA: TGCGCCAGCAGCCCCGGGACAGGGGTCAGGTATGAGCAGTACTTC. Amino acid sequence: CASSPGTGVRYEQYF.